This is a list of T cell receptor beta chains from one sample in a study of PD-L1 blockade in urothelial cancer. The table came from immunoSEQ multiplex PCR; TCRdb's copy has only in-frame clones and leaves some out. This table has around 100,000 clones, about 89% appearing once. The sequencing here drew on PBMCs, taken around atezolizumab (anti-PD-L1) treatment. These receptors all come from a woman at least 80 years old with urothelial cancer. CDR3s include the opening cysteine and the closing phenylalanine or tryptophan.

V,J,CDR3
TRBV6-5,TRBJ2-5,CASSDRGPQETQYF
TRBV28,TRBJ2-7,CASSRVEYEQYF
TRBV5-4,TRBJ2-5,CASSLGGGARQAQYF
TRBV5-1,TRBJ2-7,CASSVADEQYF
TRBV30,TRBJ2-2,CAWCVSGGTGELFF
TRBV7-2,TRBJ1-5,CASSLEVTIGQPQHF
TRBV7-2,TRBJ2-2,CASSSWTGIAGELFF
TRBV27,TRBJ1-2,CASQSYGYTF
TRBV2,TRBJ2-3,CATRDSGTDTQYF
TRBV6-1,TRBJ1-2,CASSEGGNYGYTF
TRBV7-2,TRBJ1-1,CASSRDRNTEAFF
TRBV5-1,TRBJ2-2,CASSSHLTSGTTGELFF
TRBV7-9,TRBJ1-2,CASSPRTGANYGYTF
TRBV9,TRBJ1-4,CASSGTVGYNEKLFF
TRBV28,TRBJ1-2,CASSWPGYGYTF
TRBV6-9,TRBJ2-7,CASSYERVSYEQYF
TRBV28,TRBJ2-1,CASSLGQGSDEQFF
TRBV6-1,TRBJ2-1,CATEREFFYNEQFF
TRBV9,TRBJ1-2,CASSGRDPGEVDGYTF
TRBV5-1,TRBJ1-5,CASSLDPGGNQPQHF
TRBV18,TRBJ2-7,CASSPPSRTYEQYF
TRBV29-1,TRBJ2-1,CSVDQSRNEQFF